A single sample is the source of the 27 T cell receptor beta chains below, sequenced in a study of somatic mutations in cytotoxic T cells in rheumatoid arthritis. Produced via immunoSEQ multiplex PCR; TCRdb's table is partial and in-frame only. Among some 18,000 clones listed, 70% to 85% were seen once. Sequenced: CD8+ T cells sorted from blood. These receptors were taken from a man aged 55 to 70 in good health.

This clone has more than one count but fewer than ten. This chain links TRBV10-3 with TRBJ1-1; maybe TRBD1 (6 bases). The germline V gene has CDR1 ENHRY and CDR2 SYGVKD. There are 13 residues in the CDR3. Between the trimmed V and J ends, which lost 11 bases and 5 bases, there was a span of 18 bases. DNA for the CDR3: TGTGCCGTCGGGGGGGCGCGGGATACTGAAGCTTTCTTT. Its protein product is CAVGGARDTEAFF.

This clone was picked up a small number of times. This chain joins TRBV29-1 and TRBJ2-6, with 7 bases fitting TRBD1. V was clipped by 2 bases and J by 5 bases; unmatched bases: 6. CDR1 SQVTM and CDR2 ANQGSEA come from the germline V gene. The CDR3 sequence is 15 residues long. The CDR3 region has the DNA TGCAGCGTTGAATTAGACAGGGTGAGGGCCAACGTCCTGACTTTC. Translating gives CSVELDRVRANVLTF.

The V call is TRBV6-1, the J call TRBJ1-1; 9 bases match TRBD1. The ends lost 6 bases at V and 3 bases at J; junction bases unmatched: 8. CDR3 length: 15 residues. CDR1 MNHNS and CDR2 SASEGT come from the germline V gene. In nucleotides, the CDR3 is TGTGCCAGCAGAATCGGACAGGGGAGCGACACTGAAGCTTTCTTT. This gives the protein CASRIGQGSDTEAFF.

J is TRBJ1-5 and V is TRBV5-4; TRBD1 might be the D (5 bases). V dropped 0 bases and J dropped 3 bases, with 13 bases sitting between them. This CDR3 is 16 amino acids long. Per the germline V gene, CDR1 is SGHNT and CDR2 is YYREEE (reference sequence). The CDR3, as DNA: TGTGCCAGCAGCTTGGGGGGTGGGGCAGCCAATCAGCCCCAGCATTTT. It is translated as CASSLGGGAANQPQHF.

This chain connects TRBV27 to TRBJ2-7, with TRBD1 matching over 10 bases. V lost 3 bases to trimming and J lost 1 base; unmatched junction nucleotides: 3. Germline V lookup: CDR1 MNHEY, CDR2 SMNVEV (reference sequence). CDR3 length equals 15 residues. The CDR3 here is CASSLGQGISYEQYF. The CDR3 coding sequence is TGTGCCAGCAGTTTGGGACAGGGGATATCCTACGAGCAGTACTTC.

The V and J genes are TRBV2 and TRBJ1-1, with D unresolved. The CDR3 has 13 residues. The germline CDR1 and CDR2 sequences are SNHLY and FYNNEI. With 4 bases removed from V and 1 base from J, the gap between germline ends came to 7 bases. The CDR3 bases are TGTGCCAGCAGTGGAGGTCGGAACACTGAAGCTTTCTTT. Translation: CASSGGRNTEAFF.

This clone was counted a few times. This chain uses TRBV29-1 with TRBJ2-1; D gene uncertain. The CDR3 covers 10 residues. Germline CDR1 SQVTM, CDR2 ANQGSEA. The ends were cut back, 7 bases at V and 9 bases at J, with 10 bases in the middle. CDR3 in amino acids: CSAAHGEQFF. CDR3 nucleotide sequence: TGCAGCGCTGCGCATGGTGAGCAGTTCTTC.

This clone was recorded a few times. The J gene is TRBJ2-1, the V gene TRBV7-9, with TRBD2 as a possible D gene (6 bases). This CDR3 contains 15 residues. The V gene's germline CDR1 is SEHNR and CDR2 FQNEAQ (reference sequence). The germline V and J ends were trimmed by 2 bases and 7 bases, with 15 bases remaining between them. CDR3 amino acids: CASSLWGGMENEQFF. CDR3 DNA: TGTGCCAGCAGCTTATGGGGCGGGATGGAAAATGAGCAGTTCTTC.

This chain joins TRBV19 and TRBJ1-4, with D maybe TRBD1 (6 bases). The CDR3 runs 16 residues. V gave up 4 bases and J gave up 0 bases, with 12 bases separating them. Germline values: CDR1 LNHDA, CDR2 SQIVND (reference sequence). CDR3 region: CASSTGHRATNEKLFF. DNA for the CDR3: TGTGCCAGTAGTACGGGACACCGAGCAACTAATGAAAAACTGTTTTTT.

The chain recombines TRBV5-1 with TRBJ1-2; TRBD1 aligns across 7 bases. Trimming removed 4 bases from V and 0 bases from J; junction bases left unmatched: 12. This CDR3 is built from 17 residues. Germline CDR1 is SGHRS and CDR2 is YFSETQ. The DNA of the CDR3 is TGCGCCAGCAGCGCCTCGGGACAGAGAATAGCTAACTATGGCTACACCTTC. This sequence encodes CASSASGQRIANYGYTF.

Concerning this clone: This sample also contains other DNA sequences that code for the same CDR3. This chain joins TRBV5-1 and TRBJ2-7; 12 nucleotides match TRBD2. V lost 4 bases and J lost 3; bases outside the gene matches: 5. This CDR3 has 15 amino acids. Germline CDR1 SGHRS, CDR2 YFSETQ. The DNA for the CDR3 is TGCGCCAGCAGCCTGCTAGCGGGGGGGTACTACGAGCAGTACTTC. It codes for CASSLLAGGYYEQYF.

The genes are TRBV10-3 and TRBJ1-5; D is uncertain. The CDR3 runs 14 residues. CDR1 and CDR2 from the germline V gene are ENHRY and SYGVKD. Trimming removed 2 bases at V and 2 bases at J, with 7 bases between. CDR3 amino acids: CAISETEGNQPQHF. In DNA form, the CDR3 reads TGTGCCATCAGTGAGACCGAGGGCAATCAGCCCCAGCATTTT.

The rearrangement links TRBV5-6 to TRBJ2-7; possibly TRBD1 for D (6 bases). This CDR3 region has 13 residues. V was cut by 4 bases and J by 0 bases, with 8 bases left in between. CDR1 is SGHDT and CDR2 is YYEEEE in the germline V gene. CDR3: CASSIQGSYEQYF. The DNA for the CDR3 is TGTGCCAGCAGCATACAGGGCTCCTACGAGCAGTACTTC.

The gene calls are TRBV6-1 and TRBJ2-1, with a weak D call TRBD2 (7 bases). The V end lost 8 bases, the J end lost 3 bases, and 17 bases lay between the germline ends. The CDR3 covers 15 residues. Germline V gives CDR1 MNHNS, CDR2 SASEGT. Here the CDR3 reads CASSRSGGGYNEQFF. The DNA of the CDR3 is TGTGCCAGCTCCCGGTCGGGGGGCGGCTACAATGAGCAGTTCTTC.

This clone was seen only once. This chain uses TRBV4-1 with TRBJ2-1, with TRBD2 identical over 7 bases. The CDR3 consists of 13 residues. Germline V lookup: CDR1 MGHRA, CDR2 YSYEKL. The V gene end was trimmed by 1 base and the J gene end by 6 bases; junction bases not matched to a gene: 0. The CDR3 region has the DNA TGCGCCAGCAGCCAAGCGGGGGGCAATGAGCAGTTCTTC. As protein: CASSQAGGNEQFF.

The chain combines TRBV5-1 with TRBJ2-4; tentative D call: TRBD2 (7 bases). Germline CDR1 SGHRS, CDR2 YFSETQ. Deletions cut 0 bases from V and 5 bases from J, with 15 bases between. CDR3 length: 16 residues. CDR3 sequence: CASSLEGGGRQNIQYF. The DNA for the CDR3 is TGCGCCAGCAGCTTGGAAGGGGGGGGGCGTCAAAACATTCAGTACTTC.

A single count supports this clone. The V gene is TRBV4-3, the J gene TRBJ1-1; D unresolved. In germline, CDR1 is LGHNA, CDR2 YSLEER. This CDR3 contains 14 residues. Trimming shortened V by 0 bases and J by 5 bases, and 10 bases separated the two germline ends. The CDR3 here is CASSQDNAGTEAFF. CDR3 DNA sequence: TGCGCCAGCAGCCAAGATAATGCGGGGACTGAAGCTTTCTTT.

The V and J genes are TRBV4-1 and TRBJ2-7; D may be TRBD1 (6 bases). CDR1 MGHRA and CDR2 YSYEKL come from the germline V gene. This CDR3 is 14 amino acids long. V was cut by 1 base and J by 5 bases, with 12 bases left in between. CDR3 residues: CASSQVAGVNEQYF. In nucleotides, the CDR3 is TGCGCCAGCAGCCAAGTTGCAGGGGTAAACGAGCAGTACTTC.

The V gene is TRBV7-2, the J gene TRBJ2-4; TRBD2 matches 9 bases. Germline CDR1 and CDR2: SGHTA and FQGNSA. Trimming cost V 4 bases and J 0 bases; bases outside gene matches: 7. The CDR3 loop spans 17 amino acids. This CDR3 reads CASSSRLAGEAKNIQYF. Written as DNA, the CDR3 is TGTGCCAGCAGCTCGAGGTTAGCGGGGGAAGCCAAAAACATTCAGTACTTC.

This chain joins TRBV5-5 and TRBJ1-1; D possibly corresponds to TRBD1 (6 bases). Germline V lookup: CDR1 SGHKS, CDR2 YYEKEE (reference sequence). Trimming took 3 bases from V and 5 from J, leaving 8 bases between them. The CDR3 runs to 12 residues. In DNA, the CDR3 is TGTGCCAGCAGCTCAGGGGTTACTGAAGCTTTCTTT. This translates into CASSSGVTEAFF.

The chain has TRBV6-1 and TRBJ2-5; D perhaps matches TRBD1 (7 bases). Germline V CDR1 and CDR2: MNHNS, SASEGT. The CDR3 length is 14 residues. V was trimmed by 2 bases and J by 5 bases, leaving 12 bases between them. The CDR3 DNA reads TGTGCCAGCAGTGAACAGGGGGAGGTGGAGACCCAGTACTTC. Amino acid sequence: CASSEQGEVETQYF.

The rearrangement links TRBV6-5 to TRBJ2-1; a weak D match, TRBD2 (5 bases). The ends were cut back, 5 bases at V and 0 bases at J, with 11 bases in the middle. The CDR3 runs to 15 residues. Per germline, CDR1 MNHEY and CDR2 SVGAGI. DNA for the CDR3: TGTGCCAGCAGTCCCGTGGGAGTCTCCTACAATGAGCAGTTCTTC. Protein: CASSPVGVSYNEQFF.

The chain links TRBV27 to TRBJ1-2, with D possibly TRBD1 on 5 matching bases. This CDR3 spans 14 amino acids. CDR1 is MNHEY and CDR2 is SMNVEV in the germline V gene (reference sequence). V lost 4 bases, J lost 4 bases, and 13 bases lay in between. CDR3 loop: CASSSLPGGYGYTF. CDR3 DNA: TGTGCCAGCAGTTCTCTTCCGGGGGGCTATGGCTACACCTTC.

This clone appeared a single time. The chain uses TRBV7-6 and TRBJ2-2, with a weak D call TRBD1 (6 bases). This CDR3 region has 12 residues. In germline, CDR1 is SGHVS, CDR2 FNYEAQ. Deletions cut 8 bases from V and 4 bases from J, with 8 bases between. The CDR3 protein is CASAGVTGELFF. As DNA, the CDR3 is TGTGCCAGCGCAGGGGTCACCGGGGAGCTGTTTTTT.

The rearrangement links TRBV5-4 to TRBJ1-3; D call uncertain. The V end lost 2 bases, the J end lost 3 bases, and 9 bases lay between the germline ends. The CDR3 runs to 14 residues. Germline CDR1 reads SGHNT; CDR2 reads YYREEE (reference sequence). The CDR3 loop is CASSFGGYGNTIYF. In DNA, the CDR3 is TGTGCCAGCAGCTTCGGCGGATATGGAAACACCATATATTTT.

The gene calls are TRBV9 and TRBJ2-6; 10 bases map to TRBD2. CDR1 and CDR2 (germline): SGDLS, YYNGEE. The V and J ends lost 4 bases and 1 base, in that order; junction bases with no gene match: 11. CDR3 length: 19 amino acids. The CDR3: CASSPRLAGGGSGANVLTF. The CDR3 region has the DNA TGTGCCAGCAGCCCCAGACTAGCGGGTGGGGGGTCTGGGGCCAACGTCCTGACTTTC.

This clone was recorded only once. The chain couples TRBV9 to TRBJ2-1, with 9 bases matching TRBD1. The CDR3 has 15 residues. Germline CDR1 and CDR2: SGDLS and YYNGEE. Trimming took 4 bases from V and 2 from J; bases not matched to a gene: 4. The CDR3 loop reads CASSTYRGPYNEQFF. The CDR3 DNA reads as TGTGCCAGCAGCACATACAGGGGGCCCTACAATGAGCAGTTCTTC.